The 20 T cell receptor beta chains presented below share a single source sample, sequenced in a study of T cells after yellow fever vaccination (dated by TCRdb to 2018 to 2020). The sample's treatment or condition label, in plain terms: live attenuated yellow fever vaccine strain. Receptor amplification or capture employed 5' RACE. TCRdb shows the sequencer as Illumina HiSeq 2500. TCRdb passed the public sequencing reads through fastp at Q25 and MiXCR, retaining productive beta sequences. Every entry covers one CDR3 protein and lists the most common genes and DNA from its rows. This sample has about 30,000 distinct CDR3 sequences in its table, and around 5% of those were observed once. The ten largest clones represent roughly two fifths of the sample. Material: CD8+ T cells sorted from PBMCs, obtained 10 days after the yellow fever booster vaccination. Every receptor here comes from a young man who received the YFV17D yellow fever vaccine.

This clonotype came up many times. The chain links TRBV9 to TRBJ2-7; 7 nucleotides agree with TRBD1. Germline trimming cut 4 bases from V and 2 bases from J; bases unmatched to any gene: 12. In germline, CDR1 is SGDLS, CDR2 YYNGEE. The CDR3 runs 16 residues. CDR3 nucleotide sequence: TGTGCCAGCAGCCCTACCGGACAGGCTTCCACCTACGAGCAGTACTTC. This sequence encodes CASSPTGQASTYEQYF. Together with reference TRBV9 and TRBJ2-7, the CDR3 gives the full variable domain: DSGVTQTPKHLITATGQRVTLRCSPRSGDLSVYWYQQSLDQGLQFLIQYYNGEERAKGNILERFSAQQFPDLHSELNLSSLELGDSALYFCASSPTGQASTYEQYFGPGTRLTVT.

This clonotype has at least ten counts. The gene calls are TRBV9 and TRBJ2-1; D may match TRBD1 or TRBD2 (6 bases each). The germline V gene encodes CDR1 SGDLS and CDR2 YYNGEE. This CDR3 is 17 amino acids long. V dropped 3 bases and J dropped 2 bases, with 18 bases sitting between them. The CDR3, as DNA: TGTGCCAGCAGCGCGGAGAAGGGGGGCCTGGCCTACAATGAGCAGTTCTTC. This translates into CASSAEKGGLAYNEQFF.

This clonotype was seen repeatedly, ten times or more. In DNA form, the CDR3 reads TGTGCCAGCAGTTTCGGGGGTGTTGGCACCGGGGAGCTGTTTTTT. This gives the protein CASSFGGVGTGELFF. The gene calls are TRBV12-3 or TRBV12-4 and TRBJ2-2; D is possibly TRBD2 (6 bases). V was shortened by 3 bases and J by 4 bases, with 12 bases between the two germline ends. The length of the CDR3 is 15 residues.

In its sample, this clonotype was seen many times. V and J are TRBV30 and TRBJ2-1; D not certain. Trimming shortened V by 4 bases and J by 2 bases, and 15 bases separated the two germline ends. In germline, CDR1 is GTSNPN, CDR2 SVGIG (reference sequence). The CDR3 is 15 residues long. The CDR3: CAWNEQTTTYNEQFF. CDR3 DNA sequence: TGTGCCTGGAACGAGCAAACTACTACCTACAATGAGCAGTTCTTC.

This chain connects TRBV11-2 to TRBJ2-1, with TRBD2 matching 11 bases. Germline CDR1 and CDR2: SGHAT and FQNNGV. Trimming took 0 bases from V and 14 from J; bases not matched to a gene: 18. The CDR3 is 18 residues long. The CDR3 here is CASSLDSSGRAGSLLKFF. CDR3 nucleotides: TGTGCCAGCAGCTTAGATAGTAGCGGGAGGGCCGGAAGCCTCCTGAAGTTCTTC.

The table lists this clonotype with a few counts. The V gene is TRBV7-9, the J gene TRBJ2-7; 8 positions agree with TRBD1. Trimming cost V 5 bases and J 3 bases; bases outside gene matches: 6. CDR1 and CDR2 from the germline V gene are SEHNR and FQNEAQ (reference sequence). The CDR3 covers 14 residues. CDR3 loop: CASSGQGSGYEQYF. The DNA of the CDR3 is TGTGCCAGCAGCGGACAGGGTTCTGGCTACGAGCAGTACTTC.

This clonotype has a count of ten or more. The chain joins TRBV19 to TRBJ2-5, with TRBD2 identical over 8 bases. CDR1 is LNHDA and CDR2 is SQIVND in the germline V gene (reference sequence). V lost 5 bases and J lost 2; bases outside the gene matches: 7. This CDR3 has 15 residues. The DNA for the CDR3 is TGTGCCAGTAGTGACGGGGGGGGAGGTCAAGAGACCCAGTACTTC. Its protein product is CASSDGGGGQETQYF.

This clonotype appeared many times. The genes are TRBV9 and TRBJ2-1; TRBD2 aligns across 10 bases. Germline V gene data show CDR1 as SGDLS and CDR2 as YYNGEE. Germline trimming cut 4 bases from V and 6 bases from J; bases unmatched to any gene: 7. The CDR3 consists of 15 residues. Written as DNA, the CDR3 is TGTGCCAGCAGCCAAACTAGCGGGGAGGGCAATGAGCAGTTCTTC. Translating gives CASSQTSGEGNEQFF.

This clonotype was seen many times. CDR3 amino acids: CSALRIEQFF. The CDR3 bases are TGCAGTGCCCTCCGCATTGAGCAGTTCTTC. The gene calls are TRBV20-1 and TRBJ2-1; D uncertain. The CDR3 length is 10 residues. The V end was cut by 6 bases, the J end by 9 bases, with 9 bases between. Germline-derived CDR1 and CDR2 are DFQATT and SNEGSKA (reference sequence).

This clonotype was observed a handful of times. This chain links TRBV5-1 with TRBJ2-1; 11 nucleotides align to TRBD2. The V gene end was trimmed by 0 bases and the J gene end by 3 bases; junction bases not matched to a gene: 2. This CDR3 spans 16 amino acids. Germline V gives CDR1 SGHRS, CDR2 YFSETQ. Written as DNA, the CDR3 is TGCGCCAGCAGCTTGGGGACTAGCGGGCTCTACAATGAGCAGTTCTTC. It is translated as CASSLGTSGLYNEQFF.

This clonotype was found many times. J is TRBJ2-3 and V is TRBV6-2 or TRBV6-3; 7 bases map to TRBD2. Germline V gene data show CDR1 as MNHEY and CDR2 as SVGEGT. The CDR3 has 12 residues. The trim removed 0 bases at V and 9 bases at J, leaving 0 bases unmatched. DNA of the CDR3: TGTGCCAGCAGTTACTCAGCGGGGACGCAGTATTTT. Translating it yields CASSYSAGTQYF.

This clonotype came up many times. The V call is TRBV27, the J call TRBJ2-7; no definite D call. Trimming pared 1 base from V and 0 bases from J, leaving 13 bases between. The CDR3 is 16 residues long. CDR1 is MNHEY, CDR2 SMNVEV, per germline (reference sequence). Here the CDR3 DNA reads TGTGCCAGCAGTTTATTCGGCAGTTTAAGCTCCTACGAGCAGTACTTC. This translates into CASSLFGSLSSYEQYF.

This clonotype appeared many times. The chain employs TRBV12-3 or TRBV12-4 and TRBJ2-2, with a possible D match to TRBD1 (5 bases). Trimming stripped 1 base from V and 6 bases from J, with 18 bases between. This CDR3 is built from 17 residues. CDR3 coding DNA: TGTGCCAGCAGTTTAGTCTCCCCAGGGCAAATATCCGGGGAGCTGTTTTTT. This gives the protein CASSLVSPGQISGELFF.

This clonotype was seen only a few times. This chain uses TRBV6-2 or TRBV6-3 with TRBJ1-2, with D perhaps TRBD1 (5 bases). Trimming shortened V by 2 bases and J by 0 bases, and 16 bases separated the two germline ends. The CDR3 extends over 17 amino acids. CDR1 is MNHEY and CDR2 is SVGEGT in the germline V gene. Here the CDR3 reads CASSYRARVPSNYGYTF. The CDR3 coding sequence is TGTGCCAGCAGTTACCGGGCCAGGGTCCCGTCTAACTATGGCTACACCTTC.

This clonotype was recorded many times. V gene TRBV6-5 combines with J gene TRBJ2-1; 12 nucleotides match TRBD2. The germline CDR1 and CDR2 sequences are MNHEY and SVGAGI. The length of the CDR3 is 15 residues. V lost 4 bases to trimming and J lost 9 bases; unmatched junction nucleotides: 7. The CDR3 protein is CASSSKTSGRSEQFF. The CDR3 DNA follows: TGTGCCAGCAGTTCGAAGACTAGCGGGAGATCTGAGCAGTTCTTC.

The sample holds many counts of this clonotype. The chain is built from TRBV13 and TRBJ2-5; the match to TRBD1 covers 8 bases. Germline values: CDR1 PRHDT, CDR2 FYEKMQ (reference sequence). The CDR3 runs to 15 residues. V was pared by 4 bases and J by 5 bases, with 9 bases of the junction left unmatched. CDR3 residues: CASSSRGRVLETQYF. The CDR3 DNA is TGTGCCAGCAGCTCCAGGGGGCGCGTATTGGAGACCCAGTACTTC.

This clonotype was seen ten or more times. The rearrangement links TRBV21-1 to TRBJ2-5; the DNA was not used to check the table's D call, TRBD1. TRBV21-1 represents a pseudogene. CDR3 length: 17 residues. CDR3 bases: TGTGCCAGCAGCCAAAGTCCCCCGGGACAGGAAGAAGAGACCCAGTACTTC. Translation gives CASSQSPPGQEEETQYF.

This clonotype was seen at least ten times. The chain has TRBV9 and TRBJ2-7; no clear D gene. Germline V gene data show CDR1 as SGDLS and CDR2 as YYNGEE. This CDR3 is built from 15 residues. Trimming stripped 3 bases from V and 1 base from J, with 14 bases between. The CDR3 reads CASSASPSDSYEQYF. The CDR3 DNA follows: TGTGCCAGCAGCGCCAGTCCCTCTGATTCCTACGAGCAGTACTTC.

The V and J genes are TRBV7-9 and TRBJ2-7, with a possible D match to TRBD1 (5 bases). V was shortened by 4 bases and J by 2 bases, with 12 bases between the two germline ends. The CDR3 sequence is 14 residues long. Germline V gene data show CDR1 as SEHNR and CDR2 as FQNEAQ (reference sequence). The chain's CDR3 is CASSSLDRPYEQYF. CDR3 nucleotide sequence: TGTGCCAGCAGCTCCCTAGACAGACCCTACGAGCAGTACTTC. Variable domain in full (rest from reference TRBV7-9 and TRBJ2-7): DTGVSQNPRHKITKRGQNVTFRCDPISEHNRLYWYRQTLGQGPEFLTYFQNEAQLEKSRLLSDRFSAERPKGSFSTLEIQRTEQGDSAMYLCASSSLDRPYEQYFGPGTRLTVT.

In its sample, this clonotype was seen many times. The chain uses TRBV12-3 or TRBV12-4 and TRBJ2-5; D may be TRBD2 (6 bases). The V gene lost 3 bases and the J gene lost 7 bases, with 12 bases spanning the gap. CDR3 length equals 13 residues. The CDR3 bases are TGTGCCAGCAGTTTGTCGGGGGACGTGACCCAGTACTTC. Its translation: CASSLSGDVTQYF.